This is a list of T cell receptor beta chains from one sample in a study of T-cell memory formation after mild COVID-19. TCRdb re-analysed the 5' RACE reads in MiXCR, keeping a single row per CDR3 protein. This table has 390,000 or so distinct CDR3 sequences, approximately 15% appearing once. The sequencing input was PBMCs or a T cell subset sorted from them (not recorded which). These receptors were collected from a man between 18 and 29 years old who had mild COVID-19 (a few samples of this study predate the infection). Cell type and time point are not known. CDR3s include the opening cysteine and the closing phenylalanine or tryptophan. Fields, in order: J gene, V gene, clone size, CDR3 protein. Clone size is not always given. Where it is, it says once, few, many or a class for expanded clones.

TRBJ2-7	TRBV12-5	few	CASGLPTPLPGRPTFYF
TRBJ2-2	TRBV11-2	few	CASSLVRLETGELFF
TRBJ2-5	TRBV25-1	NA	CASSGQGVETQYF
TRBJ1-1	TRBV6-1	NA	CASSQRQGAVTEAFF
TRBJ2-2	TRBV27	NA	CASSFGLGTGELFF
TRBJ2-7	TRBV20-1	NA	CSARGGTGGPEQYF
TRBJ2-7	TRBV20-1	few	CSAKDSPYEQYF
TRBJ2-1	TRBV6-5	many	CASSQQGNEQFF
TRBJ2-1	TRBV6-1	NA	CASSGNRVDEQFF
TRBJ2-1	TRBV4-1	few	CASSFQGALGNEQFF
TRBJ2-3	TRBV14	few	CASSQRGDTQYF
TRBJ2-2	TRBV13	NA	CASSTSWDRDALFF
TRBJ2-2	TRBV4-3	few	CASSQGRTNTGELFF
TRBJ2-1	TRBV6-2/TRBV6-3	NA	CASSHSRGDEQFF
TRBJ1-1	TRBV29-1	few	CSVDGTPEAFF